Listed below are T cell receptor beta chains from one sample, sequenced in a study of blood T cells in healthy people across ages. TCRdb recomputed calls from the 5' RACE reads with MiXCR, one row per CDR3 protein. The table has roughly 2 million distinct CDR3 sequences, about 50% seen once. Sequenced material: blood. The receptor set was obtained from a woman in her thirties or forties in good health. Each CDR3 is given with its conserved first and last residue. The D gene is left open where the match is weak. Only part of the rows carry a size: once, few, many, or a class if the clone is expanded.

>.|TRBJ2-5|.|TRBV10-2
TGCGCCAGCAGAGGGGTGGGGCCCCAAGAGACCCAGTACTTC
CASRGVGPQETQYF
>few|TRBJ2-1|.|TRBV11-2
TGTGCCAGCAGCGATTCCCCCTTTTACAATGAGCAGTTCTTC
CASSDSPFYNEQFF
>.|TRBJ1-2|TRBD1|TRBV20-1
TGCAGTGCTAGAAACACAGGGGTTGGCTACACCTTC
CSARNTGVGYTF
>.|TRBJ2-5|.|TRBV5-6
TGTGCCAGCAGCCGAAGTGGCTGGGGGAAGGGGCAAGAGACCCAGTACTTC
CASSRSGWGKGQETQYF
>.|TRBJ2-1|TRBD1|TRBV6-2/TRBV6-3
TGTGCCAGCAGTCGGGACAGTGCCGTGGGTGAGCAGTTCTTC
CASSRDSAVGEQFF
>.|TRBJ2-3|TRBD2|TRBV28
TGTGAAACTAGCGGCTTATCTAGCACAGATACGCAGTATTTT
CETSGLSSTDTQYF
>.|TRBJ2-1|.|TRBV7-2
TGTGCCAGCAGCTTAGGGGTAATTAGGGGTCGGGCCTACAATGAGCAGTTCTTC
CASSLGVIRGRAYNEQFF
>few|TRBJ2-4|.|TRBV27
TGTGCCAGCAGTTCAACCGGGCCTTCAAACATTCAGTACTTC
CASSSTGPSNIQYF
>.|TRBJ2-1|.|TRBV5-1
TGCGCCAGCAGCTTGGGGGCGGGCAGCCTGAGCTCCTACAATGAGCAGTTCTTC
CASSLGAGSLSSYNEQFF
>.|TRBJ2-7|.|TRBV20-1
TGCAGTGCTAGACGCCCCACCAATGAGCAGTACTTC
CSARRPTNEQYF
>few|TRBJ2-3|TRBD1|TRBV15
TGTGCCACCAGCAGGAGACAGGGGGCATATGGAGATACGCAGTATTTT
CATSRRQGAYGDTQYF
>.|TRBJ2-3|.|TRBV25-1
TGTGCCAGCAGTGATGGGTTCTACACAGATACGCAGTATTTT
CASSDGFYTDTQYF
>.|TRBJ2-5|.|TRBV7-2
TGTGCCAGCAGCTTATCGCCCGCGGGGACCCAGTACTTC
CASSLSPAGTQYF
>.|TRBJ1-1|TRBD1|TRBV5-1
TGCGCCAGCAGCTCGATTCCAGGGGGCACTGAAGCTTTCTTT
CASSSIPGGTEAFF
>.|TRBJ2-5|.|TRBV20-1
TGCAGTGCTGGGAGACTTACCCAAGAGACCCAGTACTTC
CSAGRLTQETQYF
>.|TRBJ1-1|.|TRBV2
TGTGCCAGCAACTTCAACACTGAAGCTTTCTTT
CASNFNTEAFF